The present T cell receptor beta chain was sequenced within a study of cytomegalovirus exposure and HLA in healthy donors. Study-wide background: The approximately 120 validation repertoires and the 666 first-cohort repertoires shared a platform, a later analysis reported.

Overall study findings and caveats: For cytomegalovirus status, the classifier reportedly gave diagnoses with high specificity and sensitivity. Cytomegalovirus association was listed for about 180 TCR beta chains.

This clone showed up just once. No antigen is known for it. A roughly 120-subject validation cohort, separate from the roughly 680-subject first cohort, supplied the donors. Sequenced by immunoSEQ multiplex PCR; TCRdb stores in-frame clones only, minus some. The data show around 190,000 clones, 85% seen once. CDR3 length equals 14 residues. Germline CDR1 reads GTSNPN; CDR2 reads SVGIG (reference sequence). The V gene end was trimmed by 2 bases and the J gene end by 4 bases; junction bases not matched to a gene: 6. The receptor's source is a man aged 18 to 35 in good health and CMV-seropositive. This chain uses TRBV30 with TRBJ2-3; 7 positions match TRBD1. Sequencing used PBMCs. This CDR3 is CAWSPMQGADTQYF. The DNA of the CDR3 is TGTGCCTGGAGTCCCATGCAGGGGGCAGATACGCAGTATTTT.